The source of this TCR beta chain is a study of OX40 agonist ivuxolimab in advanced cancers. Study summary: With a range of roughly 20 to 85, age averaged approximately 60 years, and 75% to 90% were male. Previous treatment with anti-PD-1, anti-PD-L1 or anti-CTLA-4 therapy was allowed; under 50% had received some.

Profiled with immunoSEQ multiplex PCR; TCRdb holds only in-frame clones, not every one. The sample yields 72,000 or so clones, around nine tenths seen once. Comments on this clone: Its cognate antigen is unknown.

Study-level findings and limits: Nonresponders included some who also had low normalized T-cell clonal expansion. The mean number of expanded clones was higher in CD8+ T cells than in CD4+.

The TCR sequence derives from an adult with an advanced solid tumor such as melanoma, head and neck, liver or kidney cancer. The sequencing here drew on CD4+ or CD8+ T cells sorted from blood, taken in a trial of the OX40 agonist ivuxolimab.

DNA for the CDR3: TGTGCCAGCAGTCGACAGGTCTACGAGCAGTACTTC. It encodes CASSRQVYEQYF. The chain employs TRBV21-1 and TRBJ2-7; TRBD1 was called by the table and not checked on the DNA. TRBV21-1 is a pseudogene. The CDR3 runs to 12 residues.